Below, 15 T cell receptor beta chains from the same sample are listed, as sequenced in a study of spatial heterogeneity in lung cancer (dated by TCRdb to between 2019 and 2020). This specimen's time point label, interpreted: sample taken at primary tumor resection. These TCRs' antigens remain unknown. What the authors observed across the whole study: The tumor nonsynonymous mutation count correlated with the number of expanded intratumoral alpha and beta TCRs.

The method was 5' RACE. The instrument given in TCRdb is NextSeq 500. TCRdb itself trimmed the public reads at Q25 with fastp, ran MiXCR and retained productive beta chains. Records with the same CDR3 protein are collapsed into one entry carrying the most frequent genes and DNA. The sample includes thousands of distinct CDR3 sequences, with about 13% observed a single time. The ten most abundant clones make up 14% of the sample. The input for sequencing was lung tumor tissue, taken at surgery. These receptors all come from a male donor with early-stage non-small cell lung cancer.

There are many counts of this clonotype. This chain uses TRBV2 with TRBJ2-5, with TRBD1 as a possible D gene (5 bases). The CDR3 is 14 amino acids. CDR1 is SNHLY, CDR2 FYNNEI, per germline. V gave up 10 bases and J gave up 1 base, with 16 bases separating them. The CDR3, as DNA: TGTGCCACCACTCAAGGGGCAGTCCAAGAGACCCAGTACTTC. This codes for CATTQGAVQETQYF.

This clonotype came up many times. The chain is built from TRBV5-5 and TRBJ2-5; D is perhaps TRBD2 (6 bases). The CDR3 sequence is 15 residues long. Trimming pared 4 bases from V and 2 bases from J, leaving 15 bases between. CDR1 is SGHKS and CDR2 is YYEKEE in the germline V gene (reference sequence). The CDR3 DNA is TGTGCCAGCAGCCCATGGGGAGGAAGACAAGAGACCCAGTACTTC. This sequence encodes CASSPWGGRQETQYF.

This clonotype was recorded many times. V gene TRBV7-2 combines with J gene TRBJ2-7; TRBD1 aligns across 9 bases. V trimming: 3 bases; J trimming: 9 bases; junction bases outside the gene matches: 3. In germline, CDR1 is SGHTA, CDR2 FQGNSA. This CDR3 comprises 12 residues. CDR3 in DNA: TGTGCCAGCAGCTTGGTGGGACAGGGGCAGTACTTC. This codes for CASSLVGQGQYF.

There are many counts of this clonotype. V is TRBV12-3 or TRBV12-4 and J is TRBJ1-2; TRBD1 might be the D (6 bases). V gave up 5 bases and J gave up 2 bases, with 18 bases separating them. The CDR3 length is 16 residues. CDR3 bases: TGTGCCAGCAGTAACTACCCTGAGGGACAAAACTATGGCTACACCTTC. Translation: CASSNYPEGQNYGYTF.

This clonotype was recorded many times. The genes are TRBV27 and TRBJ2-7, with TRBD2 matching 13 bases. Losses at the gene ends were 4 bases for V and 7 bases for J; bases not matched to a gene: 13. CDR3 length: 17 residues. Germline CDR1 is MNHEY and CDR2 is SMNVEV (reference sequence). CDR3: CASSWGLAGSPRREQYF. In DNA, the CDR3 is TGTGCCAGCAGTTGGGGACTAGCGGGATCCCCAAGGCGTGAGCAGTACTTC.

This clonotype is medium-sized (0.01 to 0.1%) in the sample. The V gene is TRBV28, the J gene TRBJ1-1; TRBD1 is a possible D gene (5 bases). The CDR3 is 18 residues long. CDR1 is MDHEN, CDR2 SYDVKM, per germline. Trimming removed 4 bases at V and 1 base at J, with 22 bases between. CDR3 sequence (DNA): TGTGCCAGCAGTTATCAGGGCCATGACCGGTGGTGGAACACTGAAGCTTTCTTT. It specifies CASSYQGHDRWWNTEAFF.

This clonotype has at least ten counts. V usage is TRBV20-1 and J usage is TRBJ2-1, with D hard to call. The CDR3 has 14 amino acids. V was trimmed by 0 bases and J by 10 bases, leaving 16 bases between them. Germline CDR1 reads DFQATT; CDR2 reads SNEGSKA (reference sequence). As DNA, the CDR3 is TGCAGTGCTAGAGATACCCAGTTAAGTGGGGAGCAGTTCTTC. This encodes CSARDTQLSGEQFF.

In its sample, this clonotype was seen many times. CDR3 region: CASSLGGRAGDEQFF. DNA of the CDR3: TGCGCCAGCAGCTTGGGTGGGAGGGCCGGAGATGAGCAGTTCTTC. The chain recombines TRBV5-1 with TRBJ2-1; the match to TRBD2 covers 7 bases. The J segment lost 8 bases and the V segment lost 0 bases, leaving 8 bases of the junction unmatched. This CDR3 contains 15 residues. Germline-derived CDR1 and CDR2 are SGHRS and YFSETQ.

This clonotype was counted many times. The chain links TRBV21-1 to TRBJ1-1; the table's D gene call, TRBD1, was not cross checked with the DNA. TRBV21-1 has pseudogene status. CDR3 length equals 11 residues. The DNA of the CDR3 is TGTGCCAGGACAGTGAACACTGAAGCTTTCTTT. The encoded protein is CARTVNTEAFF.

In its sample, this clonotype ranks as medium-sized. V gene TRBV11-3 combines with J gene TRBJ2-3; tentative D call: TRBD2 (5 bases). The V gene lost 1 base and the J gene lost 0 bases, with 11 bases spanning the gap. The CDR3 is 16 amino acids. CDR1 is SGHNT, CDR2 YENEEA, per germline. CDR3 residues: CASSLVAGGSTDTQYF. As DNA, the CDR3 is TGTGCCAGCAGCTTAGTCGCCGGCGGGAGCACAGATACGCAGTATTTT. The whole variable domain, filled in from reference TRBV11-3 and TRBJ2-3, reads EAGVVQSPRYKIIEKKQPVAFWCNPISGHNTLYWYLQNLGQGPELLIRYENEEAVDDSQLPKDRFSAERLKGVDSTLKIQPAELGDSAVYLCASSLVAGGSTDTQYFGPGTRLTVL.

This clonotype was detected many times. CDR3 sequence reads: CAISESSGSHETQYF. The CDR3 DNA follows: TGTGCCATCAGTGAGAGTAGCGGGAGTCACGAGACCCAGTACTTC. The chain uses TRBV10-3 and TRBJ2-5; TRBD2 matches 9 bases. The CDR3 is made up of 15 amino acids. The V segment lost 2 bases and the J segment 5 bases; nucleotides outside the gene matches: 6. Germline lookup yields CDR1 ENHRY and CDR2 SYGVKD.

This clonotype qualifies as medium-sized. This chain joins TRBV7-6 and TRBJ2-7; D uncertain. From germline, CDR1 is SGHVS and CDR2 FNYEAQ. V was trimmed by 5 bases and J by 4 bases, leaving 9 bases between them. The CDR3 spans 12 residues. The CDR3 DNA reads TGTGCCAGCAGCCCTGACGGTTACGAGCAGTACTTC. The encoded protein is CASSPDGYEQYF.

This clonotype was detected many times. The rearrangement links TRBV4-1 to TRBJ2-5, with TRBD1 identical over 8 bases. Germline CDR1 reads MGHRA; CDR2 reads YSYEKL. V trimming: 0 bases; J trimming: 5 bases; junction bases outside the gene matches: 2. This CDR3 spans 14 amino acids. The CDR3 bases are TGCGCCAGCAGCCAAGAGACAGGGGATGAGACCCAGTACTTC. It codes for CASSQETGDETQYF.

This clonotype was recorded at least ten times. The gene calls are TRBV3-1 and TRBJ1-1; the match to TRBD1 covers 8 bases. Trimming at V came to 1 base and at J to 6 bases, leaving 10 bases not matched to a gene. Per germline, CDR1 LGHDT and CDR2 YNNKEL (reference sequence). CDR3 length: 16 amino acids. The CDR3 DNA sequence: TGTGCCAGCAGCCAAGGAACCGGACAGGGAAAGGCTGAAGCTTTCTTT. It codes for CASSQGTGQGKAEAFF.

Ten or more counts support this clonotype. The chain recombines TRBV27 with TRBJ2-3, with 10 bases identical to TRBD2. J lost 1 base, V lost 6 bases, and 4 bases had no gene match. This CDR3 comprises 15 residues. Germline V CDR1 and CDR2: MNHEY, SMNVEV (reference sequence). Here the CDR3 DNA reads TGTGCCAGCAGCCTTGGGACTAGCGGCACAGATACGCAGTATTTT. This encodes CASSLGTSGTDTQYF.